The present T cell receptor (beta chain) was sequenced within a study of OX40 agonist ivuxolimab in advanced cancers. TCRdb's copy holds only in-frame clones and misses some; the assay was immunoSEQ multiplex PCR. This sample carries some 26,000 clones, 60% to 80% of them seen once, and the ten largest clones take less than 20%. Germline CDR1 reads LNHDA; CDR2 reads SQIVND (reference sequence). With 7 bases removed from V and 3 bases from J, the gap between germline ends came to 10 bases. The CDR3 has 14 amino acids. The TCR sequence derives from an adult with an advanced solid tumor such as melanoma, head and neck, liver or kidney cancer. This material consisted of CD4+ or CD8+ T cells sorted from blood, taken in a trial of the OX40 agonist ivuxolimab. The chain uses TRBV19 and TRBJ2-6; D ambiguous. The CDR3 protein is CASKLGFGANVLTF. The DNA for the CDR3 is TGTGCCAGTAAATTAGGGTTTGGGGCCAACGTCCTGACTTTC.